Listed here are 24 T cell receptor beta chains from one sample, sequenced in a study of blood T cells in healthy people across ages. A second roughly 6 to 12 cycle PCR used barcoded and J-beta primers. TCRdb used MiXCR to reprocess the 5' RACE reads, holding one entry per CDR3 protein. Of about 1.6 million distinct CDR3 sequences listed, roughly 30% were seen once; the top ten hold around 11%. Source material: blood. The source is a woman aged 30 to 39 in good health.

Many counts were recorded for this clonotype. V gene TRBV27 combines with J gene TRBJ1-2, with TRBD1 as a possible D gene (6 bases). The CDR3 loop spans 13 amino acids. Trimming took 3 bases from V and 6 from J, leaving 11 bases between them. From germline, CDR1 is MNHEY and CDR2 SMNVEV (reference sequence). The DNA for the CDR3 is TGTGCCAGCAGTTTGGGGGGCGCAAATGGCTACACCTTC. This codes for CASSLGGANGYTF.

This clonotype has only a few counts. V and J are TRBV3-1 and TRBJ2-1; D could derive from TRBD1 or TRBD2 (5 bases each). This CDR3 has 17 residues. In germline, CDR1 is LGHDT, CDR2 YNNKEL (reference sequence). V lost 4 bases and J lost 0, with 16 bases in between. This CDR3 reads CASSLGLGDPSYNEQFF. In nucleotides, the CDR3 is TGTGCCAGCAGCCTAGGGTTGGGGGACCCCTCCTACAATGAGCAGTTCTTC.

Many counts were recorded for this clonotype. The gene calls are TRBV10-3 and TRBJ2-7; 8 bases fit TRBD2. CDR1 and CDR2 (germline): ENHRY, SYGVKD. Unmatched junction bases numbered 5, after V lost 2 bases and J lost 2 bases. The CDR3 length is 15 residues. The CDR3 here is CAISELAGWTYEQYF. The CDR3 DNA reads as TGTGCCATCAGTGAGCTAGCGGGTTGGACCTACGAGCAGTACTTC.

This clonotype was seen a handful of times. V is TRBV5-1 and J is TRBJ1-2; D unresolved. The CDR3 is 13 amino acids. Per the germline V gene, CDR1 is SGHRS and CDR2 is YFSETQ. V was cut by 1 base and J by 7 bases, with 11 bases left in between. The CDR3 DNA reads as TGCGCCAGCAGCTTGTTGTGGGGAGGTGGCTACACCTTC. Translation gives CASSLLWGGGYTF.

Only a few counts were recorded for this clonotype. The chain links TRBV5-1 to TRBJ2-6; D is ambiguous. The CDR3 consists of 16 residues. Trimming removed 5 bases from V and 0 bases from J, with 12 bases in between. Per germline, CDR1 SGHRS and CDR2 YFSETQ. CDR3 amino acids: CASRQEPISGANVLTF. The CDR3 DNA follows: TGCGCCAGCAGACAAGAACCCATCTCTGGGGCCAACGTCCTGACTTTC.

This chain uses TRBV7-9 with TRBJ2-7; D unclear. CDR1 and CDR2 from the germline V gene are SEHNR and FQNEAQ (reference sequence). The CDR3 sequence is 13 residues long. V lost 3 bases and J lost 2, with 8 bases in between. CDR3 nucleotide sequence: TGTGCCAGCAGCTTCAACAGTGCCTACGAGCAGTACTTC. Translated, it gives CASSFNSAYEQYF.

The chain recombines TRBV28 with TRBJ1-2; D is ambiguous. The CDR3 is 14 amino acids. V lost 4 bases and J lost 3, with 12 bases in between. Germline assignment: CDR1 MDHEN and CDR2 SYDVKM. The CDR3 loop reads CASSYPRNDYGYTF. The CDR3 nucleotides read TGTGCCAGCAGTTACCCTCGAAATGACTATGGCTACACCTTC.

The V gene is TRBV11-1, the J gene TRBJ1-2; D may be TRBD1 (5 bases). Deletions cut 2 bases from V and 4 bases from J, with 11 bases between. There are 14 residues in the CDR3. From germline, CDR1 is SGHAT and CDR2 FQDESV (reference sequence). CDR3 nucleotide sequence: TGTGCCAGCAGCTTAACCGGGACCTTCTATGGCTACACCTTC. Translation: CASSLTGTFYGYTF.

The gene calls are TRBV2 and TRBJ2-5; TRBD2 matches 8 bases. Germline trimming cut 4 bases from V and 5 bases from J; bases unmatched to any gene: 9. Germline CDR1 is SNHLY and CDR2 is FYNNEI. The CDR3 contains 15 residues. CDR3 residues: CASSGGTRGRETQYF. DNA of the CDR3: TGTGCCAGCAGTGGTGGGACTAGGGGCCGGGAGACCCAGTACTTC.

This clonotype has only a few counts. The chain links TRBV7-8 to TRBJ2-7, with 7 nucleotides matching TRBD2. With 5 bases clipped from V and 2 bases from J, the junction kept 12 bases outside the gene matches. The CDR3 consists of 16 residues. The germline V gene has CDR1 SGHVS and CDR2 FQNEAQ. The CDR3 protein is CASSTVGGLLTYEQYF. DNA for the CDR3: TGTGCCAGCAGCACCGTCGGGGGGTTGCTTACCTACGAGCAGTACTTC.

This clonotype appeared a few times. The DNA for the CDR3 is TGCAGTGCCCAGAAGACAGTGAACACTGAAGCTTTCTTT. Its protein product is CSAQKTVNTEAFF. The gene calls are TRBV20-1 and TRBJ1-1; possible D gene TRBD1, 5 bases. This CDR3 has 13 amino acids. V was shortened by 6 bases and J by 0 bases, with 11 bases between the two germline ends. CDR1 and CDR2 (germline): DFQATT, SNEGSKA (reference sequence).

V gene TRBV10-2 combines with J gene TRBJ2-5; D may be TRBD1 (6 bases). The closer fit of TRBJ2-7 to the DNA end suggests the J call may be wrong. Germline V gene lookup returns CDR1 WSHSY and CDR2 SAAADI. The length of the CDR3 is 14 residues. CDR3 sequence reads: CASSPRTATAEQYF. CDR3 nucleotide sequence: TGCGCCAGCAGCCCCCGGACAGCAACGGCCGAGCAGTACTTC.

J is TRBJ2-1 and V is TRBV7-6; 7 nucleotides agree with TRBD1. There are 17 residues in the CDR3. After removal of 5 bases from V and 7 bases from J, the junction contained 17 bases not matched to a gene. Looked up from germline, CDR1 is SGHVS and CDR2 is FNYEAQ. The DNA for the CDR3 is TGTGCCAGCAGCCTACGAGGGGGCGGTGAGGGTCGGAATGAGCAGTTCTTC. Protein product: CASSLRGGGEGRNEQFF. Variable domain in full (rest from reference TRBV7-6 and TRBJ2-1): GAGVSQSPRYKVTKRGQDVALRCDPISGHVSLYWYRQALGQGPEFLTYFNYEAQQDKSGLPNDRFSAERPEGSISTLTIQRTEQRDSAMYRCASSLRGGGEGRNEQFFGPGTRLTVL.

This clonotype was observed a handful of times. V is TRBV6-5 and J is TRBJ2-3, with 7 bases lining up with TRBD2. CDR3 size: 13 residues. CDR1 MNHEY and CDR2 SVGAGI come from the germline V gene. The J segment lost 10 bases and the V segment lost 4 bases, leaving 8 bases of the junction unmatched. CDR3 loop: CASSWTGGSSQYF. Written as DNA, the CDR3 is TGTGCCAGCAGTTGGACCGGGGGGAGCTCGCAGTATTTT.

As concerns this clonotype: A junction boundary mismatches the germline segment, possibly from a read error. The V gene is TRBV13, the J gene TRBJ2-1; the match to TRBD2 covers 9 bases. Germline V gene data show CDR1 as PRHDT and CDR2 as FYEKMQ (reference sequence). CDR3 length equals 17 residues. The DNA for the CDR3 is TGTGCCGGCAGCTTAGTTCTAGCGGGGAGCTCCTACAATGAGCAGTTCTTC. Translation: CAGSLVLAGSSYNEQFF.

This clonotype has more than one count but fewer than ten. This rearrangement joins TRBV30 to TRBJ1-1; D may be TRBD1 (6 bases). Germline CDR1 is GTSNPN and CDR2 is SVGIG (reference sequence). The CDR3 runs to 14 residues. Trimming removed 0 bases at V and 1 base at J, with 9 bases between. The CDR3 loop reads CAWSVGRGNTEAFF. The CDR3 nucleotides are TGTGCCTGGAGTGTTGGCAGGGGGAACACTGAAGCTTTCTTT. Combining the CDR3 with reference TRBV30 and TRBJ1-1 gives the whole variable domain SQTIHQWPATLVQPVGSPLSLECTVEGTSNPNLYWYRQAAGRGLQLLFYSVGIGQISSEVPQNLSASRPQDRQFILSSKKLLLSDSGFYLCAWSVGRGNTEAFFGQGTRLTVV.

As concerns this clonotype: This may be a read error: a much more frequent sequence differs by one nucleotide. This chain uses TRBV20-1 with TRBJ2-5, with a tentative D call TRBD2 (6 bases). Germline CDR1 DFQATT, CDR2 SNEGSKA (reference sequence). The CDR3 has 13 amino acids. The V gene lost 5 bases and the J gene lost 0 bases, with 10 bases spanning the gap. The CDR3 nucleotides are TGCAGTGCTGGGGAGGCAGACCAAGAGACCCAGTACTTC. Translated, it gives CSAGEADQETQYF.

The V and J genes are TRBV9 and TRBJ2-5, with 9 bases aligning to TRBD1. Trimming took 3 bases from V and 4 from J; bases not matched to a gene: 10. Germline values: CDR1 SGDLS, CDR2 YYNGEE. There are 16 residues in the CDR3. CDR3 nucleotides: TGTGCCAGCAGCGGATCCGGGACAGGGATTATAGAGACCCAGTACTTC. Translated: CASSGSGTGIIETQYF.

The DNA of the CDR3 is TGTGCCAGCGACAGGGTTCCCCGCAATGGCACAGATACGCAGTATTTT. Its protein product is CASDRVPRNGTDTQYF. The V gene is TRBV25-1, the J gene TRBJ2-3; the match to TRBD1 covers 7 bases. Unmatched junction bases numbered 12, after V lost 8 bases and J lost 1 base. The CDR3 spans 16 residues. CDR1 is MGHDK and CDR2 is SYGVNS in the germline V gene.

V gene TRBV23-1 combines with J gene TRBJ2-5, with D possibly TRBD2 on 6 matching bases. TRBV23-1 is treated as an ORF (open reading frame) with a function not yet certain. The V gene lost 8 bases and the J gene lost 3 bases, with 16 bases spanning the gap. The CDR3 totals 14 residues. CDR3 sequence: CASFRRDSKETQYF. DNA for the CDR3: TGCGCCAGCTTCCGTCGGGACTCTAAAGAGACCCAGTACTTC.

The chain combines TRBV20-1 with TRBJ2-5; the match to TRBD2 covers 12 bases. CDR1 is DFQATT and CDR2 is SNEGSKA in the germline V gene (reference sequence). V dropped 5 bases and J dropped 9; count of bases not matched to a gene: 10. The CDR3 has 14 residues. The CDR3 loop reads CSALAGGVGEAQYF. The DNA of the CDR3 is TGCAGTGCTCTAGCGGGAGGGGTGGGGGAGGCCCAGTACTTC.

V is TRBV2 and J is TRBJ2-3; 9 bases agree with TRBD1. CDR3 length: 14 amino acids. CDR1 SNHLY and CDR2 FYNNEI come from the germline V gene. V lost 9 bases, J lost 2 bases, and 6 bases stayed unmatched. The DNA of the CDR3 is TGTGCCAGTCGACAGGGGGAGAACACAGATACGCAGTATTTT. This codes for CASRQGENTDTQYF.

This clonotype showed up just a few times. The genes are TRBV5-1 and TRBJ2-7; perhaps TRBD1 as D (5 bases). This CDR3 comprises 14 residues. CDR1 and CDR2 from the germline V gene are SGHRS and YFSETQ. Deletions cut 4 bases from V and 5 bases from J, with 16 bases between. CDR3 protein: CASSPRDSTNEQYF. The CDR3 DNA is TGCGCCAGCAGCCCTCGAGACAGTACCAACGAGCAGTACTTC.

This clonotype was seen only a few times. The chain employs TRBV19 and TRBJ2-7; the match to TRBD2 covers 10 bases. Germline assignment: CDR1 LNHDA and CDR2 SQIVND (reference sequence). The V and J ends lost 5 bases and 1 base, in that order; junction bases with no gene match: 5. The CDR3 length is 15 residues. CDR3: CASSPASGGSYEQYF. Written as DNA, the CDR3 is TGTGCCAGTAGTCCCGCTAGCGGGGGTTCCTACGAGCAGTACTTC.